Given below is one T cell receptor beta chain in context. Per the study methods: Quantification of nucleated cells was approximated via reference gene primer amplification. Assay used: immunoSEQ multiplex PCR; TCRdb lists only in-frame clones, some missing. That table gives V, J and clone size, and the DNA gave D and trimming. The table records about 120,000 clones, just over 85% of them present only once. This specimen belongs to a study of blood T cell repertoires in COVID-19. Study as a whole: COVID-19 samples from acute and convalescent phases originated in the United States, Italy and Spain. T cells, B-cell-depleted T cells, or PBMCs provided the cDNA or gDNA that served as material.

Germline loops: CDR1 LGHDT, CDR2 YNNKEL (reference sequence). V was pared by 4 bases and J by 8 bases, with 15 bases between. The CDR3 is 14 amino acids. The genes are TRBV3-1 (or the pseudogene TRBV3-2) and TRBJ2-1; possibly TRBD1 for D (6 bases). The TCR was taken from a woman aged 45-65 years with active or convalescent COVID-19. Material: peripheral blood. The CDR3, as DNA: TGTGCCAGCAGCCTAACCGCCGGGACACATGAGCAGTTCTTC. This sequence encodes CASSLTAGTHEQFF.